Sequencing of this T cell receptor (beta chain) was carried out in a study of T cell repertoires and HLA-DP antigens. About the study: One alloantigen had ten groove amino acid differences from self, the other one.

Untouched CD4+ T cells were bead-isolated at roughly 98% purity. Concerning this clone: The antigen remains unidentified.

The primer mix covered 54 TRBV segments and 13 TRBJ segments. This table comes from immunoSEQ multiplex PCR, and its TCRdb copy is limited to in-frame clones, with some not included. The sample contains about 110,000 clones, nearly 95% of which appear only once. Source material: CD4+ T cells from PBMCs. This receptor was identified in a woman younger than 35 in good health and CMV-seronegative.

The CDR3 region is CASSLGPGTGYEQYF. The CDR3 DNA follows: TGTGCCAGCAGCTTGGGGCCGGGGACAGGGTACGAGCAGTACTTC. The rearrangement joins TRBV5-6 to TRBJ2-7, with 9 bases identical to TRBD1. Trimming removed 0 bases from V and 4 bases from J; junction bases left unmatched: 5. Germline lookup yields CDR1 SGHDT and CDR2 YYEEEE. The CDR3 is 15 amino acids.